This TCR beta chain was recorded in a study of blood T cell repertoires in COVID-19. Sequencing was performed with immunoSEQ multiplex PCR; in TCRdb, only in-frame clones are kept and a portion is missing. The repertoire holds some 96,000 clones, with roughly 80% as singletons. The trim removed 1 base at V and 7 bases at J, leaving 4 bases unmatched. The germline V gene has CDR1 LNHDA and CDR2 SQIVND (reference sequence). The CDR3 length is 16 residues. This rearrangement joins TRBV19 to TRBJ2-3; 14 nucleotides line up with TRBD2. The sequence was collected from a woman in her 70s with acute or convalescent COVID-19. The material sequenced was peripheral blood. The CDR3 sequence: CASSIGTSGGMNTQYF. Written as DNA, the CDR3 is TGTGCCAGTAGTATAGGGACTAGCGGGGGGATGAATACGCAGTATTTT.